This T cell receptor beta chain was identified in a study of post-analysis software for immune sequencing data (dated by TCRdb to 2014 to 2015). With regard to the full study: Disease courses on record covered relapsing-remitting, secondary progressive and progressive-relapsing multiple sclerosis, though some patients had no subtype annotation. A subset of samples was prepared in parallel using single-end sample barcoding, then pooled and co-amplified after Illumina adapter ligation. Patient repertoires were compared against about a dozen previously published healthy control repertoires from donors aged about 6 to 28 years.

As encoded in the germline V gene, CDR1 is MNHEY while CDR2 is SVGAGI. The CDR3, from cysteine to phenylalanine, totals 11 residues. The CDR3 DNA has 33 bases and is translated from base 1. At the junction V is shortened by 5 bases and J by 6 bases, with 6 bases in between. To demonstrate the VDJtools post-analysis software, the study profiled TCR beta repertoires from the peripheral blood of 13 young patients with multiple sclerosis. Multiple sclerosis patients were children and adolescents aged about 6 to 17 years. To note about this clonotype: No antigen is known for it. The record has no base qualities; no much larger clone is one base away.

The paper as a whole reports these results and caveats: Patients showed significantly higher frequencies than controls for five TRBV segments, among them TRBV5-6, TRBV5-1 and TRBV20-1. The control group was slightly older than the multiple sclerosis patient group. Significantly lower normalized Chao1 diversity was found in multiple sclerosis patients than in controls, suggesting substantial peripheral T-cell clonal expansion. Strong co-clustering of samples prepared in the same batch was shown by direct clustering with F measure, prompting a batch-effect correction.

Libraries were constructed by PCR. The sample was run on an Illumina HiSeq 2500. Unique molecular identifiers were incorporated into TCR beta cDNA libraries to reduce PCR and sequencing biases. Every 1 to 10 million input T cells yielded approximately 500,000 cDNA molecules, meaning each molecule approximated one T cell. The patient libraries were prepared and sequenced using the same protocol as the earlier healthy control dataset. Samples belonging to the same batch were prepared together, multiplexed and sequenced on a shared HiSeq lane. The source study handled its data this way. MIGEC handled the raw barcoded reads, throwing out single-read molecular identifier groups before consensus assembly and CDR3 extraction. Clonotype tables were post-analysed with VDJtools, normalizing diversity by down-sampling all datasets to the smallest sample size. Repertoire overlap clustering matched CDR3 amino acid but not nucleotide sequences to correct batch-related cross-sample contamination. TCRdb passed the public sequencing reads through fastp at Q25 and MiXCR, retaining productive beta sequences. Each entry is one CDR3 protein sequence, shown with its most common DNA and genes. V and J calls and clone size were set by TCRdb, not the authors. This sample has 650,000 to 850,000 distinct CDR3 sequences in its table, and about 43% of those were observed once. The top ten clones comprise roughly 5.2% of the sample.

The sequence was collected from a girl aged 5 to 17 with multiple sclerosis. The V and J genes are TRBV6-5 and TRBJ2-3; TRBD1 could be the D gene, as 6 bases match. Sequencing was carried out using blood. CDR3 protein: CASSTGDTQYF. Read as DNA, the sequence is TGTGCCAGCAGTACAGGGGATACGCAGTATTTT.